Given below is one T cell receptor (beta chain) in context. This entry belongs to a study of blood T cell repertoires in COVID-19. The wider study: Material from acute and convalescent COVID-19 was sourced from the United States, Italy and Spain. From T cells, B-cell-depleted T cells, or PBMCs came the material, which was cDNA or gDNA.

Per the study methods: Reference gene primer amplification in the assay estimated nucleated cell counts. Some clones are missing from TCRdb's copy, which holds only in-frame ones; the method was immunoSEQ multiplex PCR. The V and J calls and clone size are taken from that table; D and trimming were inferred from the DNA. This repertoire shows 95,000 to 150,000 clones, roughly 88% found once; its top ten account for 0.95% to 1.5%. The source material was peripheral blood. The receptor was derived from a woman aged 80 or over with acute or convalescent COVID-19.

CDR3 loop: CASSPWESYNEQFF. In DNA, the CDR3 is TGTGCCAGCAGCCCCTGGGAGTCATACAATGAGCAGTTCTTC. The genes are TRBV9 and TRBJ2-1; weak D call: TRBD2 (5 bases). The CDR3 length is 14 residues. Germline V gives CDR1 SGDLS, CDR2 YYNGEE. Trimming stripped 4 bases from V and 4 bases from J, with 12 bases between.